The source of this TCR beta chain is a study of PD-L1 blockade in urothelial cancer. For the study at large: About 90% of the roughly 29 patients were men whose urothelial cancer was bladder-origin. Counts from blood samples showed a median of around 150,000 T cells.

Patients were diagnosed with urothelial carcinoma, either locally advanced or metastatic. Synthetic templates analogous to TCR were spiked into all PCRs individually. Measured with immunoSEQ multiplex PCR; TCRdb has only the in-frame clones, and not every one. The top ten clones hold roughly 9.5% of a sample with roughly 84,000 clones, 82% of them seen once. The CDR3 spans 13 residues. Trimming stripped 7 bases from V and 0 bases from J, with 9 bases between. CDR1 is MDHEN and CDR2 is SYDVKM in the germline V gene. The chain uses TRBV28 and TRBJ1-1, with D unresolved. The sequencing used PBMCs, collected around atezolizumab (anti-PD-L1) treatment. The sequence came from a man between 65 and 85 years old with urothelial cancer. The CDR3 nucleotides are TGTGCCAGCACCAACACAATGAACACTGAAGCTTTCTTT. It yields the protein CASTNTMNTEAFF. Based on the CDR3 plus reference TRBV28 and TRBJ1-1, the full variable domain is DVKVTQSSRYLVKRTGEKVFLECVQDMDHENMFWYRQDPGLGLRLIYFSYDVKMKEKGDIPEGYSVSREKKERFSLILESASTNQTSMYLCASTNTMNTEAFFGQGTRLTVV.